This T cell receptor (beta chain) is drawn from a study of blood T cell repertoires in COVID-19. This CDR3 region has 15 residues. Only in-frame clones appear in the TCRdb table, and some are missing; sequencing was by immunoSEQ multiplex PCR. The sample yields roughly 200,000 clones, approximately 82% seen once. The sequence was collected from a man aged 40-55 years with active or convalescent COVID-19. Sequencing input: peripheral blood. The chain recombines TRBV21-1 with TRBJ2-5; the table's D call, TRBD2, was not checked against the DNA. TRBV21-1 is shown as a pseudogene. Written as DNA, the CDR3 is TGTGCCAGCAGCAAAAAGGCGCTGGGAGGGCCCACCCAGTACTTC. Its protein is CASSKKALGGPTQYF.